This TCR beta chain stems from a study of cytomegalovirus exposure and HLA in healthy donors. Broader study findings: In a later analysis, across HLA loci, associated TCR counts were highest for DRB1, lowest for HLA-C. A later analysis showed that HLA-associated TCR beta chains had undergone more clonal expansion than equally common others.

A note on this clone: Its specificity is unknown.

This PCR relied on a set of 60 Vbeta primers and 13 Jbeta primers. Original data processing: Later analysis identified tens of millions of unique TCR beta chains, about 10 million shared. The data were produced by immunoSEQ multiplex PCR, yet TCRdb's version contains in-frame clones alone and is incomplete. The DNA was the basis for D and trimming; V, J and clone size are from that table. Of around 100,000 clones listed, around 80% are singletons. This CDR3 is 14 amino acids long. V was clipped by 3 bases and J by 1 base; unmatched bases: 1. Germline V gene sequence: CDR1 KGHSH, CDR2 LQKENI. This chain links TRBV18 with TRBJ1-1; 8 bases map to TRBD1. Material for sequencing was PBMCs. The TCR originated in a man aged 30-40 years in good health and CMV-seropositive. This chain's CDR3 is CASSPTGGNTEAFF. In DNA form, the CDR3 reads TGTGCCAGCTCACCCACAGGGGGGAACACTGAAGCTTTCTTT. Using reference TRBV18 and TRBJ1-1 for the parts outside the CDR3, the full variable domain is NAGVMQNPRHLVRRRGQEARLRCSPMKGHSHVYWYRQLPEEGLKFMVYLQKENIIDESGMPKERFSAEFPKEGPSILRIQQVVRGDSAAYFCASSPTGGNTEAFFGQGTRLTVV.